This T cell receptor beta chain was profiled in a study of cytomegalovirus exposure and HLA in healthy donors. Study observations and caveats: 16,951 TCR beta sequences were associated with HLA alleles at 0.05 false discovery rate in a later analysis. It was assumed in the presence/absence analyses that sequencing depth was roughly uniform across donors. Certain sequence variants were highly shared and formed a cluster, and this cluster was likely a sequencing artifact. High sensitivity and specificity were reportedly achieved when the classifier diagnosed cytomegalovirus status.

This clone turned up a few times. The antigen remains unidentified. Germline and junction disagree at one end, which may indicate a read error. PCR involved 60 Vbeta and 13 Jbeta primers. Clones were read by immunoSEQ multiplex PCR, and TCRdb kept only the in-frame ones, dropping some. The sample records 200,000 or so clones, 75% to 90% being singletons. This CDR3 has 15 residues. Per the germline V gene, CDR1 is MNHEY and CDR2 is SMNVEV (reference sequence). This chain links TRBV27 with TRBJ2-5, with TRBD1 matching 7 bases. The receptor's source is a woman in her 50s in good health and CMV-seropositive. Sequencing was done on a sample of PBMCs. The CDR3 spells CASRDRALNQETQYF. The CDR3 DNA follows: TGTGCCAGCAGAGACAGGGCCCTTAACCAAGAAACCCAGTACTTC.